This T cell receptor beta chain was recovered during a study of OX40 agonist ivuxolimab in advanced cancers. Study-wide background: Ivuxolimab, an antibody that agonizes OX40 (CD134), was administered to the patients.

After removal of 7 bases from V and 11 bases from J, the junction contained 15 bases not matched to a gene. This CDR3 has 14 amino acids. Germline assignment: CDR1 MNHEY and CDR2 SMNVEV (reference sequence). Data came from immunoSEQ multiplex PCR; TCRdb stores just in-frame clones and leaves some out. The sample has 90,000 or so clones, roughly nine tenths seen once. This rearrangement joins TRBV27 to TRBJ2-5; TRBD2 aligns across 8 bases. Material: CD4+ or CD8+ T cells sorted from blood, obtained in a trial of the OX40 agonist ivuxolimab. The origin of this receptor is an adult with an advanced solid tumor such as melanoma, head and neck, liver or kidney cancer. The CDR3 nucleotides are TGTGCCAGCATGGCGGGACTAGGGGTCGGGGAGCAGTACTTC. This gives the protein CASMAGLGVGEQYF.